The TCR beta chain described here comes from a study of T cell responses to AZD1222 COVID-19 vaccine. Looking at the study overall: Recipients boosted at about 4 weeks or about 12 weeks are pooled.

Assay used: immunoSEQ multiplex PCR; TCRdb lists only in-frame clones, some missing. The repertoire consists of over 75,000 clones, with about 88% occurring once and the leading ten covering approximately 3%. This CDR3 has 14 residues. V shed 3 bases and J shed 5 bases, with 14 bases lying between them. In germline, CDR1 is DFQATT, CDR2 SNEGSKA (reference sequence). Source: peripheral blood, taken on day 0 of AZD1222 vaccination. This chain connects TRBV20-1 to TRBJ2-1; D unclear. The TCR comes from an adult in good health. The CDR3 DNA sequence: TGCAGTGCTAGTTTCCGGCTTACTGACAATGAGCAGTTCTTC. This codes for CSASFRLTDNEQFF.